Shown below are 20 T cell receptor beta chains from a single sample sequenced in a study of blood T cells in healthy people across ages. Then a second PCR, running about 7 to 11 cycles, was carried out with a sample-barcoded 5' primer and a J-beta primer mix. A single record per CDR3 protein comes from TCRdb applying MiXCR to the 5' RACE reads. In the table there are under 1,000,000 distinct CDR3 sequences, about 36% of which are singletons. Sequenced input: blood. The receptors were gathered from a man younger than 30 in good health.

The gene calls are TRBV20-1 and TRBJ2-1, with D uncertain. This CDR3 region has 13 residues. The V and J ends lost 5 bases and 5 bases respectively, with 13 bases between them. In germline, CDR1 is DFQATT, CDR2 SNEGSKA (reference sequence). As DNA, the CDR3 is TGCAGTGCTGCCGACGTCCGTGACAATGAGCAGTTCTTC. Amino acids: CSAADVRDNEQFF.

This clonotype was seen many times. The V call is TRBV20-1, the J call TRBJ1-4; a possible D gene is TRBD1 (5 bases). CDR1 and CDR2 (germline): DFQATT, SNEGSKA (reference sequence). V was clipped by 6 bases and J by 0 bases, with 11 bases between them. The CDR3 has 14 residues. The CDR3 sequence: CSAPPTATNEKLFF. Written as DNA, the CDR3 is TGCAGTGCCCCGCCGACAGCAACTAATGAAAAACTGTTTTTT.

This clonotype was detected only a few times. The rearrangement uses TRBV4-3 and TRBJ1-6; D is uncertain. Germline V CDR1 and CDR2: LGHNA, YSLEER. Trimming shortened V by 2 bases and J by 3 bases, and 8 bases separated the two germline ends. The CDR3 extends over 15 amino acids. CDR3 bases: TGCGCCAGCAGCCAATACGGTCACTATAATTCACCCCTCCACTTT. Translation: CASSQYGHYNSPLHF.

This chain links TRBV20-1 with TRBJ2-7; tentatively, D is TRBD1 (6 bases). The CDR3 spans 11 residues. Germline loops: CDR1 DFQATT, CDR2 SNEGSKA (reference sequence). This chain's CDR3 is CRALQGNEQYF. CDR3 bases: TGCAGGGCTCTACAGGGAAACGAGCAGTACTTC.

This clonotype was counted many times. This chain uses TRBV12-3 or TRBV12-4 with TRBJ2-5, with D possibly being TRBD2 (6 bases). Trimming removed 3 bases at V and 5 bases at J, with 16 bases between. The CDR3 runs 15 residues. The CDR3 loop reads CASSLLLTSGETQYF. The DNA for the CDR3 is TGTGCCAGCAGTTTGCTCCTTACCAGCGGGGAGACCCAGTACTTC.

The CDR3 nucleotides read TGTGCCAGCAGCTTTAGGACAGCCCGCCCCTACAAGGAGCAGTACTTC. Amino acid sequence: CASSFRTARPYKEQYF. The chain has TRBV7-2 and TRBJ2-7; possibly TRBD1 for D (6 bases). V was shortened by 3 bases and J by 7 bases, with 22 bases between the two germline ends. This CDR3 is 16 amino acids long. Germline V gives CDR1 SGHTA, CDR2 FQGNSA.

This clonotype was recorded a few times. The gene calls are TRBV6-5 and TRBJ1-2; D is undetermined. CDR1 is MNHEY and CDR2 is SVGAGI in the germline V gene. V lost 0 bases to trimming and J lost 3 bases, with 14 bases between them. CDR3 length equals 16 residues. CDR3 sequence (DNA): TGTGCCAGCAGTTACTCGGCCCGGCCGAACCACTATGGCTACACCTTC. It is translated as CASSYSARPNHYGYTF.

This clonotype has a handful of counts. The V call is TRBV20-1, the J call TRBJ1-1, with D maybe TRBD1 (6 bases). The CDR3 has 13 residues. The V end was cut by 0 bases, the J end by 11 bases, with 16 bases between. The germline V gene has CDR1 DFQATT and CDR2 SNEGSKA (reference sequence). The CDR3: CSAREPQGLRAFF. CDR3 bases: TGCAGTGCTAGAGAACCACAGGGATTACGGGCTTTCTTT.

The chain carries TRBV20-1 and TRBJ1-1, with TRBD1 as a possible D gene (5 bases). V was pared by 4 bases and J by 6 bases, with 21 bases between. The CDR3 has 15 residues. Germline V gene data show CDR1 as DFQATT and CDR2 as SNEGSKA (reference sequence). The CDR3 DNA follows: TGCAGTGCTACCCCACCGGGACGGGGAACACCTGAAGCTTTCTTT. Translating gives CSATPPGRGTPEAFF.

This clonotype was detected a few times. This chain links TRBV10-3 with TRBJ2-7; D possibly corresponds to TRBD2 (6 bases). This CDR3 spans 13 amino acids. V was clipped by 4 bases and J by 1 base, with 8 bases between them. Germline CDR1 is ENHRY and CDR2 is SYGVKD. The DNA of the CDR3 is TGTGCCATCAGTGGGCGGGGTTCCTACGAGCAGTACTTC. It translates to CAISGRGSYEQYF.

This clonotype was detected ten times or more. The chain employs TRBV28 and TRBJ2-1, with D uncertain. This CDR3 comprises 14 residues. Germline assignment: CDR1 MDHEN and CDR2 SYDVKM. The V end lost 7 bases, the J end lost 0 bases, and 10 bases lay between the germline ends. Here the CDR3 reads CASTSGASYNEQFF. The CDR3, as DNA: TGTGCCAGCACCTCAGGAGCCTCCTACAATGAGCAGTTCTTC. Based on the CDR3 plus reference TRBV28 and TRBJ2-1, the full variable domain is DVKVTQSSRYLVKRTGEKVFLECVQDMDHENMFWYRQDPGLGLRLIYFSYDVKMKEKGDIPEGYSVSREKKERFSLILESASTNQTSMYLCASTSGASYNEQFFGPGTRLTVL.

This clonotype was recorded a few times. The rearrangement uses TRBV20-1 and TRBJ2-5, with a weak D call TRBD2 (6 bases). Trimming shortened V by 1 base and J by 5 bases, and 17 bases separated the two germline ends. Germline values: CDR1 DFQATT, CDR2 SNEGSKA (reference sequence). The CDR3 length is 15 residues. The CDR3 region is CSARAWTMNAETQYF. CDR3 nucleotides: TGCAGTGCTAGAGCCTGGACTATGAATGCGGAGACCCAGTACTTC.

This rearrangement joins TRBV6-2 or TRBV6-3 to TRBJ2-2; perhaps TRBD2 as D (6 bases). The CDR3 has 13 residues. The germline CDR1 and CDR2 sequences are MNHEY and SVGEGT. The V end was cut by 4 bases, the J end by 8 bases, with 11 bases between. The CDR3 spells CASSSGGVGELFF. CDR3 in DNA: TGTGCCAGCAGTTCCGGGGGAGTAGGGGAGCTGTTTTTT.

CDR3: CASETSVEDKEETQYF. Written as DNA, the CDR3 is TGTGCCAGCGAGACTAGCGTTGAGGACAAAGAAGAGACCCAGTACTTC. The V call is TRBV2, the J call TRBJ2-5; the match to TRBD2 covers 8 bases. In germline, CDR1 is SNHLY, CDR2 FYNNEI. Unmatched junction bases numbered 14, after V lost 8 bases and J lost 3 bases. The CDR3 is 16 residues long.

This clonotype was seen a few times. A much larger clonotype is one base distant, so this may be a read error. This chain uses TRBV20-1 with TRBJ2-1; possibly TRBD1 for D (6 bases). The end of the DNA fits TRBJ2-7 better, so the J call may be wrong. Per germline, CDR1 DFQATT and CDR2 SNEGSKA (reference sequence). The CDR3 has 14 residues. The CDR3 DNA reads TGCAGTGCCTTCGGACAGATTTCCTACAATGAGCAGTACTTC. This codes for CSAFGQISYNEQYF.

Turning to this clonotype: A read error may account for a junction end that differs from germline. The chain couples TRBV10-3 to TRBJ2-1; TRBD2 is a possible D gene (6 bases). The CDR3 is 17 amino acids. Germline V lookup: CDR1 ENHRY, CDR2 SYGVKD. As DNA, the CDR3 is TGTGCCATCAGTGAGTCGGGGGGTAGCAGGATAAACAATGGGCAGTTCTTC. Its translation is CAISESGGSRINNGQFF.

Details on this clonotype: Its ends do not fully match the called genes, so a read error is possible. V gene TRBV7-7 combines with J gene TRBJ2-3; D may correspond to TRBD1 or TRBD2 (5 bases each). The V gene's germline CDR1 is SSHAT and CDR2 FNYEAQ (reference sequence). This CDR3 contains 14 residues. The DNA for the CDR3 is TGTGCTAGCAGGGCTAGCCTTAGCACAGATACGCAGTATTTT. As protein: CASRASLSTDTQYF.

In this sample, this clonotype turned up a few times. This rearrangement joins TRBV28 to TRBJ1-4; TRBD1 agrees at 10 bases. With 5 bases clipped from V and 8 bases from J, the junction kept 14 bases outside the gene matches. The CDR3 is 17 residues long. Germline CDR1 is MDHEN and CDR2 is SYDVKM. The CDR3 region is CASSPQEDRGRGEKLFF. CDR3 nucleotides: TGTGCCAGCAGTCCCCAAGAGGACAGGGGGAGGGGGGAAAAACTGTTTTTT.

As for this clonotype: Since a much larger clone is just one base distant, this may be a read error. The V and J genes are TRBV20-1 and TRBJ2-5; 9 bases line up with TRBD2. Germline CDR1 reads DFQATT; CDR2 reads SNEGSKA (reference sequence). The CDR3 runs 13 residues. The CDR3 DNA sequence: TGCAGGGCTAGGGGGACTAGCCGGGAGACCCAGTACTTC. Protein product: CRARGTSRETQYF.

V usage is TRBV20-1 and J usage is TRBJ1-5; no firm D call. V gave up 3 bases and J gave up 4 bases, with 10 bases separating them. In germline, CDR1 is DFQATT, CDR2 SNEGSKA (reference sequence). CDR3 length: 13 residues. The CDR3 loop reads CSARSRKNQPQHF. The CDR3 region has the DNA TGCAGTGCTAGGTCACGGAAAAATCAGCCCCAGCATTTT.